The rows below give T cell receptor beta chains drawn from one sample of a study of T-cell memory formation after mild COVID-19. Each CDR3 protein gets one entry after TCRdb re-called the 5' RACE reads with MiXCR. The sample yields approximately 150,000 distinct CDR3 sequences, roughly 14% seen once. The specimen was PBMCs or a T cell subset sorted from them (not recorded which). All receptors derive from an adult woman who had mild COVID-19 (a few samples of this study predate the infection). Cell type and time point are not known. Each CDR3 is given with its conserved first and last residue. The order of the fields is J gene, V gene, clone size, D gene, CDR3 protein, CDR3 DNA. A D gene is named only where the DNA matches it firmly. Clone size is stated in some rows and not others, as once, few, many or a class when expanded.

J gene: TRBJ2-3; V gene: TRBV6-2/TRBV6-3; clone size: few; D gene: TRBD2; CDR3 protein: CASSYTRRERVDTQYF; CDR3 DNA: TGTGCCAGCAGTTATACCCGGCGGGAGCGGGTAGATACGCAGTATTTT
J gene: TRBJ2-7; V gene: TRBV12-3/TRBV12-4; clone size: many; D gene: -; CDR3 protein: CASGGNFSYEQYF; CDR3 DNA: TGTGCCAGCGGAGGGAACTTCAGCTACGAGCAGTACTTC
J gene: TRBJ1-2; V gene: TRBV3-1; clone size: once; D gene: TRBD1; CDR3 protein: CASSQGTGANYGYTF; CDR3 DNA: TGTGCCAGCAGCCAAGGGACAGGTGCGAACTATGGCTACACCTTC
J gene: TRBJ1-5; V gene: TRBV4-1; clone size: few; D gene: -; CDR3 protein: CASSQDVQGGQPQHF; CDR3 DNA: TGCGCCAGCAGCCAAGATGTCCAGGGAGGGCAGCCCCAGCATTTT
J gene: TRBJ2-1; V gene: TRBV12-3/TRBV12-4; clone size: many; D gene: -; CDR3 protein: CASSLRYNEQFF; CDR3 DNA: TGTGCCAGCAGTTTACGGTACAATGAGCAGTTCTTC
J gene: TRBJ2-1; V gene: TRBV10-3; clone size: -; D gene: TRBD2; CDR3 protein: CAISPPSSGSTNEQFF; CDR3 DNA: TGTGCCATCAGTCCCCCTTCTAGCGGGAGTACCAATGAGCAGTTCTTC
J gene: TRBJ2-5; V gene: TRBV7-8; clone size: once; D gene: TRBD1; CDR3 protein: CASTLPGQRTGETQYF; CDR3 DNA: TGTGCCAGCACCTTACCGGGACAGCGGACCGGAGAGACCCAGTACTTC
J gene: TRBJ2-5; V gene: TRBV20-1; clone size: -; D gene: -; CDR3 protein: CSARDWRGQETQYF; CDR3 DNA: TGCAGTGCTAGAGACTGGCGGGGCCAAGAGACCCAGTACTTC
J gene: TRBJ1-2; V gene: TRBV20-1; clone size: -; D gene: -; CDR3 protein: CSARGGRQPYGYTF; CDR3 DNA: TGCAGTGCTAGAGGGGGCCGACAACCTTATGGCTACACCTTC
J gene: TRBJ1-2; V gene: TRBV5-6; clone size: few; D gene: -; CDR3 protein: CASSLGWQAQGGYTF; CDR3 DNA: TGTGCCAGCAGCTTGGGATGGCAGGCCCAAGGAGGCTACACCTTC
J gene: TRBJ1-2; V gene: TRBV6-5; clone size: few; D gene: -; CDR3 protein: CASTKGQGGYTF; CDR3 DNA: TGTGCCAGCACGAAGGGTCAGGGGGGCTACACCTTC
J gene: TRBJ2-7; V gene: TRBV2; clone size: few; D gene: TRBD1; CDR3 protein: CASSAGQGNLIHEQYF; CDR3 DNA: TGTGCCAGCAGTGCGGGACAGGGCAACCTAATCCACGAGCAGTACTTC
J gene: TRBJ2-1; V gene: TRBV24-1; clone size: -; D gene: -; CDR3 protein: CATMGRGYNEQFF; CDR3 DNA: TGTGCCACCATGGGCAGGGGCTACAATGAGCAGTTCTTC
J gene: TRBJ2-1; V gene: TRBV4-1; clone size: -; D gene: -; CDR3 protein: CASSQVRGSGQFF; CDR3 DNA: TGCGCCAGCAGCCAAGTTCGAGGGAGTGGGCAGTTCTTC
J gene: TRBJ1-1; V gene: TRBV2; clone size: -; D gene: -; CDR3 protein: CASTRRGSGGPNTEAFF; CDR3 DNA: TGTGCCAGCACCCGAAGGGGGTCGGGGGGGCCGAACACTGAAGCTTTCTTT
J gene: TRBJ2-7; V gene: TRBV12-3/TRBV12-4; clone size: -; D gene: -; CDR3 protein: CVSSLSRSGYEQYF; CDR3 DNA: TGTGTCAGCAGTTTGTCCAGGTCCGGTTACGAGCAGTACTTC
J gene: TRBJ2-2; V gene: TRBV7-9; clone size: -; D gene: -; CDR3 protein: CASSSTANTGELFF; CDR3 DNA: TGTGCCAGCAGCTCAACAGCGAACACCGGGGAGCTGTTTTTT
J gene: TRBJ2-3; V gene: TRBV4-1; clone size: -; D gene: TRBD1; CDR3 protein: CASSQYDRGHTDTQYF; CDR3 DNA: TGCGCCAGCAGCCAATACGACAGGGGACACACAGATACGCAGTATTTT
J gene: TRBJ2-5; V gene: TRBV9; clone size: few; D gene: TRBD1; CDR3 protein: CASSVEGFTDRGLQETQYF; CDR3 DNA: TGTGCCAGCAGCGTAGAAGGATTTACCGACAGGGGACTTCAAGAGACCCAGTACTTC
J gene: TRBJ2-3; V gene: TRBV7-2; clone size: -; D gene: TRBD2; CDR3 protein: CASSHGTSGSDTQYF; CDR3 DNA: TGTGCCAGCAGCCACGGGACTAGCGGGAGTGATACGCAGTATTTT
J gene: TRBJ1-5; V gene: TRBV5-1; clone size: -; D gene: TRBD1; CDR3 protein: CASSLMGLRRGNQPQHF; CDR3 DNA: TGCGCCAGCAGCTTGATGGGTTTGCGCAGGGGGAATCAGCCCCAGCATTTT
J gene: TRBJ2-5; V gene: TRBV15; clone size: -; D gene: -; CDR3 protein: CATSQWTAQETQYF; CDR3 DNA: TGTGCCACCAGCCAGTGGACAGCTCAAGAGACCCAGTACTTC
J gene: TRBJ1-1; V gene: TRBV6-5; clone size: few; D gene: -; CDR3 protein: CASSYSWGSTEAFF; CDR3 DNA: TGTGCCAGCAGTTACTCTTGGGGGAGCACTGAAGCTTTCTTT
J gene: TRBJ2-7; V gene: TRBV20-1; clone size: few; D gene: TRBD2; CDR3 protein: CSARDLAGLPEQYF; CDR3 DNA: TGCAGTGCTAGAGACCTAGCGGGACTTCCCGAGCAGTACTTC
J gene: TRBJ1-1; V gene: TRBV13; clone size: -; D gene: -; CDR3 protein: CASSSLETEVMNTEAFF; CDR3 DNA: TGTGCCAGCAGCTCCCTCGAGACAGAGGTCATGAACACTGAAGCTTTCTTT
J gene: TRBJ2-5; V gene: TRBV20-1; clone size: few; D gene: -; CDR3 protein: CSARGGTTGRETQYF; CDR3 DNA: TGCAGTGCTAGAGGGGGGACGACAGGGAGGGAGACCCAGTACTTC
J gene: TRBJ2-1; V gene: TRBV5-1; clone size: few; D gene: TRBD2; CDR3 protein: CASSYGTSGDYEQFF; CDR3 DNA: TGCGCCAGCAGCTACGGGACTAGCGGGGATTATGAGCAGTTCTTC
J gene: TRBJ1-2; V gene: TRBV6-5; clone size: few; D gene: TRBD1; CDR3 protein: CASSHGQVNGYTF; CDR3 DNA: TGTGCCAGCAGCCACGGACAGGTCAATGGCTACACCTTC
J gene: TRBJ2-7; V gene: TRBV5-5; clone size: -; D gene: -; CDR3 protein: CASSLEIRSYEQYF; CDR3 DNA: TGTGCCAGCAGCTTAGAAATACGTTCCTACGAGCAGTACTTC
J gene: TRBJ1-4; V gene: TRBV4-1; clone size: -; D gene: -; CDR3 protein: CASSYQATNEKLFF; CDR3 DNA: TGCGCCAGCAGCTACCAAGCAACTAATGAAAAACTGTTTTTT
J gene: TRBJ2-5; V gene: TRBV24-1; clone size: few; D gene: TRBD1; CDR3 protein: CATSDLDRDGVQETQYF; CDR3 DNA: TGTGCCACCAGTGACCTTGACAGGGATGGGGTCCAAGAGACCCAGTACTTC
J gene: TRBJ1-4; V gene: TRBV11-3; clone size: -; D gene: -; CDR3 protein: CASSLNRATNEKLFF; CDR3 DNA: TGTGCCAGCAGCTTAAACAGGGCAACTAATGAAAAACTGTTTTTT
J gene: TRBJ2-5; V gene: TRBV12-3/TRBV12-4; clone size: -; D gene: -; CDR3 protein: CASSLHELETQYF; CDR3 DNA: TGTGCCAGCAGTTTACATGAGCTAGAGACCCAGTACTTC
J gene: TRBJ1-2; V gene: TRBV5-6; clone size: -; D gene: -; CDR3 protein: CASSLGGSDRGYTF; CDR3 DNA: TGTGCCAGCAGCTTGGGGGGATCCGACAGGGGCTACACCTTC
J gene: TRBJ2-5; V gene: TRBV2; clone size: -; D gene: TRBD2; CDR3 protein: CASRGLAETQYF; CDR3 DNA: TGTGCCAGCAGAGGACTAGCAGAGACCCAGTACTTC
J gene: TRBJ2-5; V gene: TRBV12-3/TRBV12-4; clone size: -; D gene: -; CDR3 protein: CASSPTRGSGYQETQYF; CDR3 DNA: TGTGCCAGCAGTCCGACCAGGGGTTCGGGGTACCAAGAGACCCAGTACTTC
J gene: TRBJ2-1; V gene: TRBV20-1; clone size: few; D gene: -; CDR3 protein: CSARDSSVPEQFF; CDR3 DNA: TGCAGTGCTAGAGATAGTAGCGTACCCGAGCAGTTCTTC
J gene: TRBJ2-7; V gene: TRBV6-2/TRBV6-3; clone size: few; D gene: -; CDR3 protein: CASSSRVRSYEQYF; CDR3 DNA: TGTGCCAGCAGTTCCAGGGTCCGATCCTACGAGCAGTACTTC
J gene: TRBJ2-7; V gene: TRBV20-1; clone size: -; D gene: TRBD1; CDR3 protein: CSARDRGQGLPYEQYF; CDR3 DNA: TGCAGTGCTAGAGACCGAGGACAGGGGCTCCCCTACGAGCAGTACTTC
J gene: TRBJ1-1; V gene: TRBV7-3; clone size: -; D gene: TRBD1; CDR3 protein: CASSTGQSEAFF; CDR3 DNA: TGTGCCAGCAGCACGGGACAGTCTGAAGCTTTCTTT
J gene: TRBJ1-5; V gene: TRBV20-1; clone size: few; D gene: -; CDR3 protein: CSAREGAAYSNQPQHF; CDR3 DNA: TGCAGTGCTAGAGAGGGGGCGGCGTATAGCAATCAGCCCCAGCATTTT
J gene: TRBJ2-3; V gene: TRBV5-5; clone size: few; D gene: -; CDR3 protein: CASSLVPPSSTDTQYF; CDR3 DNA: TGTGCCAGCAGCTTGGTGCCGCCCTCAAGCACAGATACGCAGTATTTT
J gene: TRBJ1-2; V gene: TRBV4-1; clone size: -; D gene: -; CDR3 protein: CASSQRDGSEGYTF; CDR3 DNA: TGCGCCAGCAGCCAACGGGACGGCTCAGAGGGCTACACCTTC
J gene: TRBJ2-7; V gene: TRBV12-3/TRBV12-4; clone size: few; D gene: -; CDR3 protein: CASSLQGFGYEQYF; CDR3 DNA: TGTGCCAGCAGTCTACAGGGATTCGGGTACGAGCAGTACTTC
J gene: TRBJ1-2; V gene: TRBV5-6; clone size: -; D gene: -; CDR3 protein: CASSPQGINYGYTF; CDR3 DNA: TGTGCCAGCAGCCCCCAGGGAATTAACTATGGCTACACCTTC
J gene: TRBJ2-3; V gene: TRBV9; clone size: few; D gene: TRBD2; CDR3 protein: CASSASGGKFTDTQYF; CDR3 DNA: TGTGCCAGCAGCGCTAGCGGGGGAAAGTTCACAGATACGCAGTATTTT
J gene: TRBJ2-1; V gene: TRBV20-1; clone size: -; D gene: -; CDR3 protein: CSASDIFGTRVGNEQFF; CDR3 DNA: TGCAGTGCTAGTGATATCTTCGGGACACGTGTGGGAAATGAGCAGTTCTTC
J gene: TRBJ1-2; V gene: TRBV5-1; clone size: few; D gene: TRBD1; CDR3 protein: CASSSGRGTGDREADGYTF; CDR3 DNA: TGCGCCAGCAGCTCGGGTCGGGGGACAGGTGACCGGGAGGCGGATGGCTACACCTTC
J gene: TRBJ2-1; V gene: TRBV24-1; clone size: few; D gene: -; CDR3 protein: CATSPSGNPYNEQFF; CDR3 DNA: TGTGCCACCAGTCCCTCGGGAAATCCCTACAATGAGCAGTTCTTC
J gene: TRBJ2-7; V gene: TRBV27; clone size: many; D gene: -; CDR3 protein: CASSLSVPAFYEQYF; CDR3 DNA: TGTGCCAGCAGTTTATCTGTACCGGCCTTCTACGAGCAGTACTTC
J gene: TRBJ2-7; V gene: TRBV12-3/TRBV12-4; clone size: -; D gene: -; CDR3 protein: CASSLSGNSYEQYF; CDR3 DNA: TGTGCCAGCAGTCTCTCAGGGAACTCCTACGAGCAGTACTTC
J gene: TRBJ2-1; V gene: TRBV15; clone size: many; D gene: TRBD1; CDR3 protein: CATSRVGTGSNEQFF; CDR3 DNA: TGTGCCACCAGCAGAGTCGGGACAGGATCGAATGAGCAGTTCTTC
J gene: TRBJ1-1; V gene: TRBV11-3; clone size: -; D gene: TRBD1; CDR3 protein: CASSFVHGQAGGTEAFF; CDR3 DNA: TGTGCCAGCAGCTTCGTACATGGACAGGCGGGGGGCACAGAAGCTTTCTTT
J gene: TRBJ2-1; V gene: TRBV5-1; clone size: -; D gene: -; CDR3 protein: CASSFEGNHNEQFF; CDR3 DNA: TGCGCCAGCAGCTTTGAGGGGAACCACAATGAGCAGTTCTTC
J gene: TRBJ2-1; V gene: TRBV5-6; clone size: -; D gene: TRBD2; CDR3 protein: CASSLPLGAGGGNEQFF; CDR3 DNA: TGTGCCAGCAGCTTGCCCCTCGGTGCGGGAGGCGGCAATGAGCAGTTCTTC